The clone carrying this TCR beta chain was found a few times. CDR3 length equals 15 residues. Germline-derived CDR1 and CDR2 are LGHNA and YSLEER. J was trimmed by 6 bases and V by 4 bases; bases with no gene match: 6. The data derive from a study of blood T cell repertoires in COVID-19. Study as a whole: Researchers got acute and convalescent COVID-19 samples from the United States, Italy and Spain. T cells, B-cell-depleted T cells, or PBMCs provided the cDNA or gDNA that served as material.

As originally analysed: From reference gene primer amplification, estimates of nucleated cell counts were derived. TCRdb keeps only in-frame clones here, not all; method: immunoSEQ multiplex PCR. The D gene and trimming were derived from the DNA, and the V and J assignments and clone size from that table. There are about 670,000 clones in the sample; just under 90% occur only once, and about 0.26% lies in the top ten. Input material: peripheral blood. This TCR was recovered from a woman aged 18-29 years with acute or convalescent COVID-19. This chain uses TRBV4-3 with TRBJ1-6; 7 bases fit TRBD1. The chain's CDR3 is CASSLNRDSNSPLHF. The CDR3 nucleotides are TGCGCCAGCAGCCTAAACCGGGACAGTAATTCACCCCTCCACTTT.